The text below deals with one T cell receptor beta chain. The antigen remains undetermined. Relative to the germline gene, one junction end is altered; a read error may explain this. Amplified TCR beta CDR3 regions came from RNA transcripts. The TCR CDR3 first-round RT-PCR relied on the HTBI primer set. TCRdb analysed the multiplex PCR reads with MiXCR anew, one entry per CDR3 protein. The sample records approximately 300,000 distinct CDR3 sequences, about a sixth being singletons. The CDR3 runs 15 residues. Germline CDR1 is LNHDA and CDR2 is SQIVND (reference sequence). Uncontrolled infections, other autoimmune diseases, pregnancy or lactation led to exclusion of patients. Cells are PBMCs isolated from about 10 ml of fresh blood. This specimen comes from a study of T cells in Graves' hyperthyroidism and ophthalmopathy. Background on the study: Peripheral blood was obtained at initial diagnosis, preceding any treatment. Whole-study findings and limits: The model anticipated ophthalmopathy a median about six months pre-onset.

The rearrangement links TRBV19 to TRBJ1-5, with a possible D match to TRBD1 (5 bases). This TCR was recovered from an older woman with Graves' ophthalmopathy. Sequenced: blood. CDR3 protein: CASSKGRDGNQPQRF. The CDR3 nucleotides are TGTGCCAGTAGTAAGGGCAGGGATGGCAATCAGCCCCAGCGTTTT.